This record concerns one T cell receptor beta chain sequence. Its target is not known. The data belong to a study of glioma-infiltrating T cells after dendritic cell vaccination. Study at large: Treatment, given 2003 to 2012, was autologous tumor lysate-pulsed dendritic cell vaccination. Study-wide results and limits: Patients with more pretreatment TILs had longer time to progression and survival.

PBMC were collected before vaccination, two weeks after the third vaccination, and at progression. The PCR used 60 V beta and 13 J beta primers. TCRdb's table, derived via immunoSEQ multiplex PCR, lists solely in-frame clones and lacks some. The table includes about 95,000 clones, 70% to 90% detected once. With 1 base clipped from V and 6 bases from J, the junction kept 4 bases outside the gene matches. The CDR3 spans 15 residues. Germline V CDR1 and CDR2: MNHEY, SMNVEV (reference sequence). The genes are TRBV27 and TRBJ2-2; 8 bases map to TRBD1. The sequencing here drew on blood, taken before dendritic cell vaccination. The clonotype originates from a human donor with glioblastoma. The CDR3 is CASSLFRGRSGELFF. CDR3 bases: TGTGCCAGCAGTTTATTCAGGGGGCGATCCGGGGAGCTGTTTTTT.